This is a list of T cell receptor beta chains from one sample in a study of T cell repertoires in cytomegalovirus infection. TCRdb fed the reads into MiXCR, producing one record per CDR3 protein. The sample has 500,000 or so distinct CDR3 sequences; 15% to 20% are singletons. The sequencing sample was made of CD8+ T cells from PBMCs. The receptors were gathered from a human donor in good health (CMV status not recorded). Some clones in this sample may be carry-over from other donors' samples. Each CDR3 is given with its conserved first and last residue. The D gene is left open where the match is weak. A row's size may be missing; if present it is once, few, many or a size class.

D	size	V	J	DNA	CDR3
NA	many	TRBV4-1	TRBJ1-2	TGCGCCAGCAGCCAAGAGGGACAAATAATCTACACCTTC	CASSQEGQIIYTF
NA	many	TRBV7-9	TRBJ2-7	TGTGCCAGCGCCTTTCAAGGAGGGGGAGACTCCTACGAGCAGTACTTC	CASAFQGGGDSYEQYF
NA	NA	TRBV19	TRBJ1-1	TGTGCCAGTAGTATGTCTGTACAGAACACTGAAGCTTTCTTT	CASSMSVQNTEAFF
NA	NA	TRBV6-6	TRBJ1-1	TGTGCCAGCAGTTACTCCCGACAGTTTGAAGCTTTCTTT	CASSYSRQFEAFF
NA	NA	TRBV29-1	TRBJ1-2	TGCAGCGTTGAAGGGAGGAGTGGCTACACCTTC	CSVEGRSGYTF
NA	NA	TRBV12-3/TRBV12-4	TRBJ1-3	TGTGCCAGCAGTTTTGTTGGAAACACCATATATTTT	CASSFVGNTIYF
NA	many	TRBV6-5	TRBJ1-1	TGTGCCAGCAGTGGAACGTTGGTACTGAACACTGAAGCTTTCTTT	CASSGTLVLNTEAFF
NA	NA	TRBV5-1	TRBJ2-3	TGCGCCAGCAGCTTGGGTCAAATAGATACGCAGTATTTT	CASSLGQIDTQYF
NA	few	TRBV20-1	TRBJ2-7	TGCAGTGTCAGAGGACTTCCGCGGGAAAGCTCCTACGAGCAGTACTTC	CSVRGLPRESSYEQYF
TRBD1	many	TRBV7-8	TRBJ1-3	TGTGCCAGCAGCTTTCCGACAGGGGGCGACTCTGGAAACACCATATATTTT	CASSFPTGGDSGNTIYF
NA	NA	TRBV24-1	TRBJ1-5	TGTGCCACCAGTGTAGGGAGCAATCAGCCCCAGCATTTT	CATSVGSNQPQHF
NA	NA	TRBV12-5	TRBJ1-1	TGTGCTAGTGGTTTGGGGAAACGGACAGATAACACTGAAGCTTTCTTT	CASGLGKRTDNTEAFF
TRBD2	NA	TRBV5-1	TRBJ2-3	TGCGCCAGCAGCTTGATGCTAGCGGGGAGCACAGATACGCAGTATTTT	CASSLMLAGSTDTQYF
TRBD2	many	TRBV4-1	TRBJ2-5	TGCGCCAGCAGCCAAGAAGGGTCGGGGGGGCCTGGAGAGACCCAGTACTTC	CASSQEGSGGPGETQYF
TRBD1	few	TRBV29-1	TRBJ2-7	TGCAGCGTTGAAGAAGGGACAGTCTACGAGCAGTACTTC	CSVEEGTVYEQYF
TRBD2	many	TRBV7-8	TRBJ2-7	TGTGCCAGCAGCCACCTCGAGCTAGCGGGAGGGCCAGGCGAGCAGTACTTC	CASSHLELAGGPGEQYF
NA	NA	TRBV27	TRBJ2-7	TGTGCCAGCAGTTTATCGTGGGGGGAGGCACCCTACGAGCAGTACTTC	CASSLSWGEAPYEQYF
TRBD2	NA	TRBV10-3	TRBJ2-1	TGTGCCATCAGTGAAAGTGTGGCGGGAGGGCCTGGCAATGAGCAGTTCTTC	CAISESVAGGPGNEQFF
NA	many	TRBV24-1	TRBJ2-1	TGTGCCACCAGTGACTTAGCCAATGAGCAGTTCTTC	CATSDLANEQFF
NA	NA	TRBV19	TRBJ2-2	TGTGCCAGTAGTACTTGGGGCCTTACGAACACCGGGGAGCTGTTTTTT	CASSTWGLTNTGELFF
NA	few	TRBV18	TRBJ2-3	TGTGCCAGCTCACCGGGAGTCGGTACAGATACGCAGTATTTT	CASSPGVGTDTQYF
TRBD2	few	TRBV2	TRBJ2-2	TGTGCCAGCAGCAGACTAGCGGGAGAAGGGGAGCTGTTTTTT	CASSRLAGEGELFF
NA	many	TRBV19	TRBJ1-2	TGTGCCAGTCGCGGGTTATTTGGGGACGGCATCTATGGCTACACCTTC	CASRGLFGDGIYGYTF
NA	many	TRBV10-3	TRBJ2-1	TGTGCCATCACTGGTCAGGGCCACAATGAGCAGTTCTTC	CAITGQGHNEQFF
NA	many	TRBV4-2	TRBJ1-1	TGTGCCAGCAGCCAAGGCAGGGGCTACACTGAAGCTTTCTTT	CASSQGRGYTEAFF
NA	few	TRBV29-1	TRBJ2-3	TGCAGCGTGGCAGCAATGGGATTTAGTAGCACAGATACGCAGTATTTT	CSVAAMGFSSTDTQYF
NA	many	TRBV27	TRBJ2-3	TGTGCCAGCAGTTCCCCAGGGGCGAGGACCCTCACAGATACGCAGTATTTT	CASSSPGARTLTDTQYF
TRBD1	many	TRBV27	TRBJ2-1	TGTGCCAGCAGTTTATCGAAGACAGGGTTTTTACGGTCCAATGAGCAGTTCTTC	CASSLSKTGFLRSNEQFF
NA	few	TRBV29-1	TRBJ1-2	TGCAGCGTTGATGCGGGGGGTGGTTTGGGGGATGGCTACACCTTC	CSVDAGGGLGDGYTF
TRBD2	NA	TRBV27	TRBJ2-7	TGTGCCAGCAGTCCTTCGGCGGGGGGCGTTCGGTACGAGCAGTACTTC	CASSPSAGGVRYEQYF
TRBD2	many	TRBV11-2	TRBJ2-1	TGTGCCAGCAGCTCGACCCTTGGGGAGGGCCAGAACAATGAGCAGTTCTTC	CASSSTLGEGQNNEQFF
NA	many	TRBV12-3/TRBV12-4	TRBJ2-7	TGTGCCAGCAGTTTAGCGCTACGGGGGATACACGAGCAGTACTTC	CASSLALRGIHEQYF
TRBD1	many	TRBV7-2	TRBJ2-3	TGTGCCAGCAGCTTAGATAAGGGGGCCCCAGATACGCAGTATTTT	CASSLDKGAPDTQYF
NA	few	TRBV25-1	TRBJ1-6	TGTGCCAGCAGCGCCAGCCGTCTCAGTCCTAAATCACCCCTCCACTTT	CASSASRLSPKSPLHF
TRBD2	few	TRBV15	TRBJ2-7	TGTGCCACCAGCAGAGATAGGACTAGCGCCTACGAGCAGTACTTC	CATSRDRTSAYEQYF
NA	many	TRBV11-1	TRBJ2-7	TGTGCCAGCAGCTTAATGGCAGGCTCCTACGAGCAGTACTTC	CASSLMAGSYEQYF
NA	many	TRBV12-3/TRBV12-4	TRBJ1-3	TGTGCCAGCAGTTTAGCCAGGGCTGGAAACACCATATATTTT	CASSLARAGNTIYF
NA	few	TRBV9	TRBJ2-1	TGTGCCAGCAGCGTTGGGACAAAGAATGAGCAGTTCTTC	CASSVGTKNEQFF
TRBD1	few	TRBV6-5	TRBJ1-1	TGTGCCAGCAGTTCCTACAGGGGCCATAACACTGAAGCTTTCTTT	CASSSYRGHNTEAFF
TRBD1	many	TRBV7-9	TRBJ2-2	TGTGCCAGCAGCGCCGGGACAGCCAACACCGGGGAGCTGTTTTTT	CASSAGTANTGELFF
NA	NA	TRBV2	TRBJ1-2	TGTGCCAGCAGTGTACCAGGGTTGGGCTACACCTTC	CASSVPGLGYTF
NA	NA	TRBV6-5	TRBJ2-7	TGTGCCAGCAGTTACTCGAAGGGACAAAGGTACGAGCAGTACTTC	CASSYSKGQRYEQYF
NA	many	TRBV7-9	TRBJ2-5	TGTGCCAGCAGCCCCACCGGGGGCGAGACCCAGTACTTC	CASSPTGGETQYF
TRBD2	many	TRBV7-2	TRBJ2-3	TGTGCCAGCAGCTTAGTAGCGGGAGGAGCAGATACGCAGTATTTT	CASSLVAGGADTQYF
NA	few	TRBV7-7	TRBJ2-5	TGTGCTAGCAGCCTAAACCCCGCCACACGGGGTGGGACCCAGTACTTC	CASSLNPATRGGTQYF
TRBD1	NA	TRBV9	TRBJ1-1	TGTGCCAGCAGCGGGCCCAAGGGACAGGGGATGAACACTGAAGCTTTCTTT	CASSGPKGQGMNTEAFF
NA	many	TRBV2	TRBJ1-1	TGTGCCAGGGACAGGAACACTGAAGCTTTCTTT	CARDRNTEAFF
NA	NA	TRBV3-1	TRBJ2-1	TGTGCCAGCAGCCAAGATATACTAGGAACCGCCTTACAATCTGAGCAGTTCTTC	CASSQDILGTALQSEQFF
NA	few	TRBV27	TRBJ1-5	TGTGCCAGCAGCGAAGGGGTGGGGAGGGCGGGCAATCAGCCCCAGCATTTT	CASSEGVGRAGNQPQHF
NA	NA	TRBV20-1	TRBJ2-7	TGCGGTGCTCGTCCGCGGGGGCCGGGGGACGAGCAGTACTTC	CGARPRGPGDEQYF
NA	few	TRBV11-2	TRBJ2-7	TGTGCCAGCAGCTTAGGAGGGGTGGGGAACTACGAGCAGTACTTC	CASSLGGVGNYEQYF
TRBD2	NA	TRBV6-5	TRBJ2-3	TGTGCCAGCAGTTACTCGAGACTAGCGGGGGGAGATACGCAGTATTTT	CASSYSRLAGGDTQYF
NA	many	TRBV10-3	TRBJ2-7	TGTGCCATCAGTGTGGTCGACCATGACTACGAGCAGTACTTC	CAISVVDHDYEQYF
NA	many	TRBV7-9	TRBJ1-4	TGTGCCAGCAGCGAAGTGACAACTAATGAAAAACTGTTTTTT	CASSEVTTNEKLFF
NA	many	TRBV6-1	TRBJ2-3	TGTGCCAGCAGTGACGGGTACACAGATACGCAGTATTTT	CASSDGYTDTQYF
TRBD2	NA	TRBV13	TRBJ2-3	TGTGCCAGCAGCGTCGCTAGCGGGAGGACCCTTAGCACAGATACGCAGTATTTT	CASSVASGRTLSTDTQYF
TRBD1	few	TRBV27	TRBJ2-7	TGTGCCAGCAGAGACAGGGAAGCATACGAGCAGTACTTC	CASRDREAYEQYF
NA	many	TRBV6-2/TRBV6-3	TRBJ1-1	TGTGCCAGCAGTTACGCCCAAGAAGGGTGGGACACTGAAGCTTTCTTT	CASSYAQEGWDTEAFF
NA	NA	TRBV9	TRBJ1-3	TGTGCCAGCAGCCCCATAAACTCTGGAAACACCATATATTTT	CASSPINSGNTIYF